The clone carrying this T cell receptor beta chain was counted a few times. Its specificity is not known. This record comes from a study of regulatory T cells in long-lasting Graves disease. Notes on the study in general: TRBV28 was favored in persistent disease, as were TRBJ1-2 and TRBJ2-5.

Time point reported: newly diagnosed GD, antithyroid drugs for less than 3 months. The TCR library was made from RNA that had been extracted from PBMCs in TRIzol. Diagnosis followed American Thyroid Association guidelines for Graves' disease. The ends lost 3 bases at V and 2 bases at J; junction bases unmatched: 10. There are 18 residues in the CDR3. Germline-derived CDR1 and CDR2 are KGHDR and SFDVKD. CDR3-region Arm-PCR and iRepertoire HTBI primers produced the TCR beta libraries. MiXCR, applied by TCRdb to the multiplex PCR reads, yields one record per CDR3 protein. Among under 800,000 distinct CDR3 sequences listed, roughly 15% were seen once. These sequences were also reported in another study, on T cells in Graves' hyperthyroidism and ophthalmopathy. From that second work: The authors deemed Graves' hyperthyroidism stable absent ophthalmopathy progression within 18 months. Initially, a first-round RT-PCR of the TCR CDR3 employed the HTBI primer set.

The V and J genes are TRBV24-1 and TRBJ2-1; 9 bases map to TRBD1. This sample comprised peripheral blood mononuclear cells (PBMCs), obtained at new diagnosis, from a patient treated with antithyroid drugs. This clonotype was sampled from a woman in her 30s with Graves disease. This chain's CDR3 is CATSDPRTGAHPYNEQFF. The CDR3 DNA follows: TGTGCCACCAGTGATCCCCGGACAGGGGCCCACCCCTACAATGAGCAGTTCTTC.